The clone carrying this TCR beta chain was counted at least ten times. The antigen remains undetermined. V shed 2 bases, J shed 4 bases, and the junction held 9 bases outside the gene matches. Germline CDR1 is SGHRS and CDR2 is YFSETQ. The CDR3 spans 16 residues. The sample is drawn from a study of T cells after yellow fever vaccination. Study conclusions and caveats: Most clones from primary vaccination resurfaced after the booster (about 95% CD4, less than 90% CD8).

TCR cDNA, made by 5'RACE template switching, carried an added universal primer site and UMIs. TCRdb re-called the 5' RACE reads with MiXCR, one entry per CDR3 protein. Counted here are 200,000 to 300,000 distinct CDR3 sequences, around 3.5% occurring once; the ten biggest clones make up under 20%. The receptor was isolated from a man between 18 and 29 years old who received the YFV17D yellow fever vaccine. V usage is TRBV5-1 and J usage is TRBJ1-3; 7 bases line up with TRBD1. This specimen was PBMCs, taken 15 days after the yellow fever booster vaccination. In nucleotides, the CDR3 is TGCGCCAGCAGCTTCGATACGACAGGGATCGGAAACACCATATATTTT. Its translation is CASSFDTTGIGNTIYF. The variable domain in full, completed from reference TRBV5-1 and TRBJ1-3, reads KAGVTQTPRYLIKTRGQQVTLSCSPISGHRSVSWYQQTPGQGLQFLFEYFSETQRNKGNFPGRFSGRQFSNSRSEMNVSTLELGDSALYLCASSFDTTGIGNTIYFGEGSWLTVV.